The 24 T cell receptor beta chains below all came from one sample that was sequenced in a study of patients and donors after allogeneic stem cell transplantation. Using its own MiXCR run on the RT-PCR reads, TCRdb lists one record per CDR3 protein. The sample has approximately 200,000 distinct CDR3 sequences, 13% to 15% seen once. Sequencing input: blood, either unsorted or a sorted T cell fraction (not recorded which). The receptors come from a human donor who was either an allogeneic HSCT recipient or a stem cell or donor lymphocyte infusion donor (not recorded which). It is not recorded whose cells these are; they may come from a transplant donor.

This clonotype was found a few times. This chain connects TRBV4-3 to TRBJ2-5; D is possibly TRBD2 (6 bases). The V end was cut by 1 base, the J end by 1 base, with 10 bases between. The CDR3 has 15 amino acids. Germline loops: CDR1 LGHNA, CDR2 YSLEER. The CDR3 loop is CASSQGRALQETQYF. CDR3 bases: TGCGCCAGCAGCCAAGGGAGGGCCCTCCAAGAGACCCAGTACTTC.

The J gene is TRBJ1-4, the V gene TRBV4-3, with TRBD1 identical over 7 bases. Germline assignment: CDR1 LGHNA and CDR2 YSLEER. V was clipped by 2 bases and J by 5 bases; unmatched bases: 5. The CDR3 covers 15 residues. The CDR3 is CASSQSRTGNEKLFF. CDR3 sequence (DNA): TGCGCCAGCAGCCAATCCAGGACAGGAAATGAAAAACTGTTTTTT.

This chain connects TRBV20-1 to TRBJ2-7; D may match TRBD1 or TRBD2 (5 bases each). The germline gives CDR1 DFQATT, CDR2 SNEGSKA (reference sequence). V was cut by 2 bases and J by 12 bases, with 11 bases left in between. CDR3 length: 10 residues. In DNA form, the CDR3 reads TGCAGTGCTAGAAGGGGCGGGCTGTACTTC. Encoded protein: CSARRGGLYF.

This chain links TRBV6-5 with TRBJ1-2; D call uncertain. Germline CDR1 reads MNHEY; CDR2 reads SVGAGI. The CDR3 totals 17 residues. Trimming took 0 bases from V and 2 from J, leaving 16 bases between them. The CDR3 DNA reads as TGTGCCAGCAGTTACTCGGGCTTAGATGGGATGAACTATGGCTACACCTTC. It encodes CASSYSGLDGMNYGYTF.

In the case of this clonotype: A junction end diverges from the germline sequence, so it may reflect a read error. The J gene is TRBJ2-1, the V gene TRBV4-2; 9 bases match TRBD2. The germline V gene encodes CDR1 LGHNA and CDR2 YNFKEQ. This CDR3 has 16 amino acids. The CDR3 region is CAISQDWLAGNNEQFF. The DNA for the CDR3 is TGTGCCATCAGCCAAGATTGGCTAGCGGGGAACAATGAGCAGTTCTTC.

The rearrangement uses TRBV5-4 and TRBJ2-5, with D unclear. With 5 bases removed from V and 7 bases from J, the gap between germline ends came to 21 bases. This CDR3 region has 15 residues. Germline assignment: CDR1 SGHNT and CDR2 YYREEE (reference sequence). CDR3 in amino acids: CASRPTWGDSATQYF. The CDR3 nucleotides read TGTGCCAGCAGACCAACTTGGGGTGATTCGGCGACCCAGTACTTC.

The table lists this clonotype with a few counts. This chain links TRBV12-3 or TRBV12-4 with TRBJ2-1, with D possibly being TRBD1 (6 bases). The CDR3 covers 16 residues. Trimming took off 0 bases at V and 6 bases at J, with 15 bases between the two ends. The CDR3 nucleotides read TGTGCCAGCAGTTTAGCCGGCAGGGGTCGCGTCAATGAGCAGTTCTTC. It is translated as CASSLAGRGRVNEQFF.

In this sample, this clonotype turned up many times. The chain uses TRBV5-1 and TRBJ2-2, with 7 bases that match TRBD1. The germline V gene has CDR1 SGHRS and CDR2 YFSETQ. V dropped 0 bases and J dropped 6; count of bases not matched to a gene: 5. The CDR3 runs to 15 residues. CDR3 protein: CASSLVDRESGELFF. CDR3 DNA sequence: TGCGCCAGCAGCTTGGTTGACAGGGAGTCCGGGGAGCTGTTTTTT. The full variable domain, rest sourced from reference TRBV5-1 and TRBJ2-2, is KAGVTQTPRYLIKTRGQQVTLSCSPISGHRSVSWYQQTPGQGLQFLFEYFSETQRNKGNFPGRFSGRQFSNSRSEMNVSTLELGDSALYLCASSLVDRESGELFFGEGSRLTVL.

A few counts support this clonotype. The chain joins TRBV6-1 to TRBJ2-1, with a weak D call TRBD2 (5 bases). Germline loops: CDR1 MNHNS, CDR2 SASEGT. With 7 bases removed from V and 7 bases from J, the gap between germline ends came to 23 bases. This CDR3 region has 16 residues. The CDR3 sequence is CASNPDTSPRGNEQFF. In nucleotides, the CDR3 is TGTGCCAGCAACCCGGATACTAGTCCCCGGGGAAATGAGCAGTTCTTC.

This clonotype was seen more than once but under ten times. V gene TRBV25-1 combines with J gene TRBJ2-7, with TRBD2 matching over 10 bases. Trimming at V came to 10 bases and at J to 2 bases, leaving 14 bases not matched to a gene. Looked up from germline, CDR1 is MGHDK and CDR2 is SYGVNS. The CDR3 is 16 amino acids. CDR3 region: CATTEASGSGTYEQYF. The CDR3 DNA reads TGTGCCACCACGGAGGCTAGCGGGAGTGGAACCTACGAGCAGTACTTC.

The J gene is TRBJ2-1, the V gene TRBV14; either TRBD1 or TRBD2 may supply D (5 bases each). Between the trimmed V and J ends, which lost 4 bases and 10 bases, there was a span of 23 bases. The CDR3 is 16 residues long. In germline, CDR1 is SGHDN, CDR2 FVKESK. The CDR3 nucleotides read TGTGCCAGCAGCCGGTATACCGGGACCACCCCAGGGGAGCAGTTCTTC. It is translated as CASSRYTGTTPGEQFF.

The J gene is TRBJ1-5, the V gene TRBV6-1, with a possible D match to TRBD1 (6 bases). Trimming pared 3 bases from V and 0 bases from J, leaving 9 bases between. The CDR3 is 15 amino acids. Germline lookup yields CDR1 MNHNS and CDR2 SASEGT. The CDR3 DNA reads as TGTGCCAGCAGTGAGACAGGACATAGCAATCAGCCCCAGCATTTT. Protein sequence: CASSETGHSNQPQHF.

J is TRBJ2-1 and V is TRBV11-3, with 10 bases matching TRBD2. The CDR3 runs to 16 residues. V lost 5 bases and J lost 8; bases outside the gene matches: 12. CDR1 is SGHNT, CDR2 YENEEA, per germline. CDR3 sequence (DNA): TGTGCCAGCAGCGACTACCCTAGCGGGAGACTCGATGAGCAGTTCTTC. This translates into CASSDYPSGRLDEQFF.

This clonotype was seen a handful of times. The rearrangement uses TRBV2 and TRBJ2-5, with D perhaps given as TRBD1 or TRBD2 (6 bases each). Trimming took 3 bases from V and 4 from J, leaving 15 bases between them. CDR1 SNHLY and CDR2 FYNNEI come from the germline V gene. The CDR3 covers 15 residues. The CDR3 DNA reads TGTGCCAGCAGTGAGACCCGAGGAGGGGGAGAGACCCAGTACTTC. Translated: CASSETRGGGETQYF.

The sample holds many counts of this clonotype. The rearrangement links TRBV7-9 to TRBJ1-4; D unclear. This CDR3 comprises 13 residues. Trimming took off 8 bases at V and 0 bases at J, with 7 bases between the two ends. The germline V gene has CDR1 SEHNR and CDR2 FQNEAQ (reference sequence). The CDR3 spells CASQRATNEKLFF. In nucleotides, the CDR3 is TGTGCCAGCCAAAGAGCAACTAATGAAAAACTGTTTTTT.

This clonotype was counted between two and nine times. DNA of the CDR3: TGTGCCAGCAGCTACCCACAGGGATACACCGGGGAGCTGTTTTTT. Translated, it gives CASSYPQGYTGELFF. The chain links TRBV7-2 to TRBJ2-2, with D possibly matching TRBD1 (6 bases). CDR3 length equals 15 residues. The V gene lost 4 bases and the J gene lost 3 bases, with 12 bases spanning the gap. Germline CDR1 is SGHTA and CDR2 is FQGNSA.

CDR3 sequence (DNA): TGTGCCAGCAGCCAAGTAAGGGTCTACGAGCAGTACTTC. It codes for CASSQVRVYEQYF. V and J are TRBV14 and TRBJ2-7; the D is unclear. Germline values: CDR1 SGHDN, CDR2 FVKESK. This CDR3 comprises 13 residues. V was cut by 1 base and J by 3 bases, with 7 bases left in between.

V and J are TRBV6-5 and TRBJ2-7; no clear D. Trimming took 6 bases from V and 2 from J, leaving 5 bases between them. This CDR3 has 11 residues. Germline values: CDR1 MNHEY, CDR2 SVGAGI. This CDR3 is CASRSPYEQYF. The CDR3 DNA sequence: TGTGCCAGCAGATCCCCCTACGAGCAGTACTTC.

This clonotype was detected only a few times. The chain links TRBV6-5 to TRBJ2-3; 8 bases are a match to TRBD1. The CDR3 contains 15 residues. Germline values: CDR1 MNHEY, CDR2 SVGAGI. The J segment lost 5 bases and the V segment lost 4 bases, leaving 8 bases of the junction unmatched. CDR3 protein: CASSSGQGVRDTQYF. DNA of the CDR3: TGTGCCAGCAGTTCAGGACAGGGCGTAAGAGATACGCAGTATTTT.

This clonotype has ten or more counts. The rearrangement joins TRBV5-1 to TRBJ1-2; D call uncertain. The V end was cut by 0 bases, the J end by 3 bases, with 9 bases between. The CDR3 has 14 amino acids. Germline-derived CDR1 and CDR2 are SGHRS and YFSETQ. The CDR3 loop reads CASSLAARDYGYTF. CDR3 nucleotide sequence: TGCGCCAGCAGCTTGGCCGCAAGGGACTATGGCTACACCTTC.

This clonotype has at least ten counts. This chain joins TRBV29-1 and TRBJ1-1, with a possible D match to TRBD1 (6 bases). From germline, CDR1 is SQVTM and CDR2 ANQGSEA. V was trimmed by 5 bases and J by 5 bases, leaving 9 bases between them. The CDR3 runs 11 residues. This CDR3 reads CSVLTGTEAFF. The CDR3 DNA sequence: TGCAGCGTTTTGACAGGTACTGAAGCTTTCTTT.

The CDR3 bases are TGTGCCACCAGGGGGGGGACTGGTAGCAATCAGCCCCAGCATTTT. It specifies CATRGGTGSNQPQHF. The genes are TRBV24-1 and TRBJ1-5, with D maybe TRBD1 (5 bases). The CDR3 is 15 residues long. Trimming shortened V by 7 bases and J by 0 bases, and 12 bases separated the two germline ends. Germline CDR1 and CDR2: KGHDR and SFDVKD.

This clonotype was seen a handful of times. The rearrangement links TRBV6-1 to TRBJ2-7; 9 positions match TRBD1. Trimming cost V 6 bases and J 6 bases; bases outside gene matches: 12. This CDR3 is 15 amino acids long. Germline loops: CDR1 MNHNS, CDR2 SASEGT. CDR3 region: CASRAPGQGIGEQYF. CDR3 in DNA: TGTGCCAGCAGAGCTCCGGGACAGGGAATCGGCGAGCAGTACTTC.

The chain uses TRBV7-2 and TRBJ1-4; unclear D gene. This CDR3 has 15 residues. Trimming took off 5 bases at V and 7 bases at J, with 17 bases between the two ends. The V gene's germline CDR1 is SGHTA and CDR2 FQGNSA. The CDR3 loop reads CASSKYNPRVEKLFF. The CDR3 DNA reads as TGTGCCAGCAGCAAATACAACCCACGGGTTGAAAAACTGTTTTTT.